This T cell receptor (beta chain) was sequenced during a study of cytomegalovirus exposure and HLA in healthy donors. Study information: A previous analysis identified about 110 million unique TCR beta sequences derived from roughly 180 million T cells. Study-level points and caveats: Productive status was seen about 87% or about 30% of the time for most TCR beta V segments in an earlier analysis.

Per the germline V gene, CDR1 is SGHRS and CDR2 is YFSETQ. The CDR3 loop spans 17 amino acids. The ends were cut back, 4 bases at V and 3 bases at J, with 19 bases in the middle. On this clone itself: Its antigen is not known.

The PCR made use of 60 Vbeta and 13 Jbeta primers. Per the authors' pipeline: Later, an analysis found about 80 million unique TCR beta chains, and about 9.9 million of these were shared. TCRdb keeps only in-frame clones here, not all; method: immunoSEQ multiplex PCR. The V and J calls and clone size come from that table; D and trimming were worked out from the DNA. The profile shows fewer than 250,000 clones, about four fifths of them singletons. The source of this sequence is a woman aged 50 to 65 in good health and CMV-seropositive. The specimen sequenced was PBMCs. J is TRBJ1-4 and V is TRBV5-1; the D is unclear. Here the CDR3 reads CASSPREGWAANEKLFF. As DNA, the CDR3 is TGCGCCAGCAGCCCCCGGGAGGGTTGGGCGGCTAATGAAAAACTGTTTTTT.